This T cell receptor (beta chain) was retrieved from a study of long-term antiretroviral therapy in people with HIV. Whole-study findings and limits: Unavailable data included ART adherence, viral resistance and therapy changes (switches in treatment).

On this clone itself: Its specificity is unknown.

Each donor provided at least one pre-ART PBMC sample and at least two post-ART PBMC samples. This CDR3 has 14 amino acids. The V gene's germline CDR1 is SEHNR and CDR2 FQNEAQ (reference sequence). V gave up 5 bases and J gave up 0 bases, with 9 bases separating them. Version v3.0 of the immunoSEQ assay was performed at survey level. It was about 40,000-55,000 T-cell genomes per sample that sequencing targeted. Only in-frame clones appear in the TCRdb table, and some are missing; sequencing was by immunoSEQ multiplex PCR. The sample includes some 21,000 clones, more than 70% of them seen just once. The V and J genes are TRBV7-9 and TRBJ2-3; D not resolved. The clonotype comes from a man in his 60s with HIV. The sample consisted of unsorted PBMCs, taken 2.3 years after starting antiretroviral therapy. CDR3 sequence (DNA): TGTGCCAGCAGCCTGATTACGAGCACAGATACGCAGTATTTT. Translation gives CASSLITSTDTQYF. The full variable domain, completed using reference TRBV7-9 and TRBJ2-3, is DTGVSQNPRHKITKRGQNVTFRCDPISEHNRLYWYRQTLGQGPEFLTYFQNEAQLEKSRLLSDRFSAERPKGSFSTLEIQRTEQGDSAMYLCASSLITSTDTQYFGPGTRLTVL.